The 10 T cell receptor beta chains below come from one sample, sequenced in a study of lung T cells in sarcoidosis with Löfgren's syndrome. A single record per CDR3 protein comes from TCRdb applying MiXCR to the reads. The table has 58,000 or so distinct CDR3 sequences, over 20% seen once. What was sequenced was CD4+ T cells from PBMCs. The receptors stem from a human donor with sarcoidosis (Löfgren's syndrome or another form), or a control subject (not recorded which).

The sample holds many counts of this clonotype. The genes are TRBV25-1 and TRBJ2-1; 7 bases map to TRBD1. This CDR3 region has 14 residues. J lost 8 bases, V lost 6 bases, and 10 bases had no gene match. Per germline, CDR1 MGHDK and CDR2 SYGVNS. The CDR3 here is CASSDFRTGDEQFF. CDR3 DNA sequence: TGTGCCAGCAGCGATTTTCGAACAGGGGATGAGCAGTTCTTC.

J is TRBJ1-5 and V is TRBV5-1, with D perhaps TRBD1 (5 bases). There are 15 residues in the CDR3. CDR1 and CDR2 from the germline V gene are SGHRS and YFSETQ. The V end was cut by 0 bases, the J end by 9 bases, with 16 bases between. The CDR3 DNA sequence: TGCGCCAGCAGCTTGGAGGCTGGGGGAGCTCGGCCCCAGCATTTT. It specifies CASSLEAGGARPQHF.

J is TRBJ1-3 and V is TRBV12-3 or TRBV12-4; D ambiguous. The CDR3 is 13 amino acids. Trimming cost V 2 bases and J 11 bases, with 13 bases left between them. CDR3 nucleotide sequence: TGTGCCAGCAGTTTACCCGCCCGCAACGCCATATATTTT. Translated, it gives CASSLPARNAIYF.

This chain links TRBV19 with TRBJ1-3; D not certain. V was trimmed by 5 bases and J by 0 bases, leaving 17 bases between them. This CDR3 has 17 residues. In germline, CDR1 is LNHDA, CDR2 SQIVND (reference sequence). CDR3 loop: CASSSRESLSSGNTIYF. The CDR3 DNA reads as TGTGCCAGTAGTTCCCGAGAGTCCTTGAGCTCTGGAAACACCATATATTTT.

CDR3 DNA: TGTGCCAGCAGCTTAAGTGGCTGGGGGACTAGCGGGGGTAACAATGAGCAGTTCTTC. It is translated as CASSLSGWGTSGGNNEQFF. This chain links TRBV11-3 with TRBJ2-1, with TRBD2 matching 14 bases. Germline CDR1 and CDR2: SGHNT and YENEEA. This CDR3 is 19 amino acids long. Germline trimming cut 2 bases from V and 5 bases from J; bases unmatched to any gene: 11. Together with reference TRBV11-3 and TRBJ2-1, the CDR3 gives the full variable domain: EAGVVQSPRYKIIEKKQPVAFWCNPISGHNTLYWYLQNLGQGPELLIRYENEEAVDDSQLPKDRFSAERLKGVDSTLKIQPAELGDSAVYLCASSLSGWGTSGGNNEQFFGPGTRLTVL.

This clonotype was seen a few times. V gene TRBV11-3 combines with J gene TRBJ1-1; D remains ambiguous. Germline V gene lookup returns CDR1 SGHNT and CDR2 YENEEA. This CDR3 is built from 11 residues. The V gene lost 10 bases and the J gene lost 5 bases, with 11 bases spanning the gap. CDR3 residues: CAIWGRTEAFF. CDR3 bases: TGTGCCATTTGGGGTAGGACTGAAGCTTTCTTT.

This clonotype was seen a single time. The V call is TRBV12-3 or TRBV12-4, the J call TRBJ1-5; 7 bases agree with TRBD1. V trimming: 7 bases; J trimming: 7 bases; junction bases outside the gene matches: 7. The CDR3 is 13 residues long. CDR3 protein: CASIQGMWQPQHF. CDR3 nucleotide sequence: TGTGCCAGCATACAGGGGATGTGGCAGCCCCAGCATTTT.

This clonotype was seen only a few times. J is TRBJ2-3 and V is TRBV9; tentatively, D is TRBD1 (5 bases). Germline V gene lookup returns CDR1 SGDLS and CDR2 YYNGEE. The CDR3 runs 14 residues. The V and J ends lost 0 bases and 8 bases respectively, with 13 bases between them. CDR3 amino acids: CASSVGQIETTQYF. The CDR3, as DNA: TGTGCCAGCAGCGTAGGACAGATCGAGACTACGCAGTATTTT.

This clonotype was counted ten times or more. The gene calls are TRBV12-3 or TRBV12-4 and TRBJ1-5; TRBD1 aligns across 9 bases. V lost 4 bases, J lost 3 bases, and 1 base stayed unmatched. This CDR3 has 14 residues. The CDR3 loop reads CASSYRGHNQPQHF. DNA of the CDR3: TGTGCCAGCAGTTACAGGGGGCACAATCAGCCCCAGCATTTT.

This clonotype was seen once. One end of the junction is discordant with germline, which a read error may explain. The rearrangement links TRBV20-1 to TRBJ2-7; D ambiguous. Germline V gene sequence: CDR1 DFQATT, CDR2 SNEGSKA (reference sequence). The CDR3 runs to 11 residues. CDR3 loop: CGAIPLYEQYF. The DNA for the CDR3 is TGCGGTGCTATCCCCCTATACGAGCAGTACTTC.